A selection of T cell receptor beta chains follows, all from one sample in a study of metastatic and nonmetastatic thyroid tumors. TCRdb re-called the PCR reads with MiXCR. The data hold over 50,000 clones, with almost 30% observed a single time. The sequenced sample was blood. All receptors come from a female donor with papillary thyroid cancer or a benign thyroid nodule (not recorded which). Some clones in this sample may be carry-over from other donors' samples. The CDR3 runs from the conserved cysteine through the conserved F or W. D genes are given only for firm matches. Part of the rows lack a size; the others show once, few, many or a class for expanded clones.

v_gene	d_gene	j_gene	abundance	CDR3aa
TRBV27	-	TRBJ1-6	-	CASSLGGLDSPLHF
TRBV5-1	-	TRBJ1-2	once	CASTPDGTNYGYTF
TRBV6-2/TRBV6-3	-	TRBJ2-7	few	CASSYSRARLLAYEQYF
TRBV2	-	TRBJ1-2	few	CASSERRANYGYTF
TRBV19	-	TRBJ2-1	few	CASEPTSYNEQFF
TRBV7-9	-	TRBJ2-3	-	CASSSGSPRDTQYF
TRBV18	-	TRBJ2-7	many	CASSPSSVYEQYF
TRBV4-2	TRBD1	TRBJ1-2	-	CASSQDWTGMDYGYTF
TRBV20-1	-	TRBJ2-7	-	CSATSRANSYEQYF
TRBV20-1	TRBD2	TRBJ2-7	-	CSASTSGRAGEQYF
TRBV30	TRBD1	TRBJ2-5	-	CAWSWDREETQYF
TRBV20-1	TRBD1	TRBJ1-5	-	CSAPRTGAGGGNQPQHF
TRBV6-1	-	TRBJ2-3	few	CASSTIANTQYF
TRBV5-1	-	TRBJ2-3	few	CASSLGPVGTDTQYF
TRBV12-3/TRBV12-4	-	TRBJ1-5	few	CASRYWQSDQPQHF
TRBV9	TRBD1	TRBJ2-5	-	CASSVGTGEGETQYF
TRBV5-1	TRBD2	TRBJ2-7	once	CASSISGSYEQYF
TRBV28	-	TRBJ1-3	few	CASIEPAGNTIYF
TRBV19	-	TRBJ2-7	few	CASSIQGAYEQYF
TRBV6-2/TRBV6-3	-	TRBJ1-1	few	CASTAPREAFF
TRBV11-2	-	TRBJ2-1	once	CASSPRFGSYNEQFF
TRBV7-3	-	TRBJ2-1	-	CASSSSTVYNEQFF
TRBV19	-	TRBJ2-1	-	CASVRLGGSYNDQFF
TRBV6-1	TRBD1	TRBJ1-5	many	CASSSGTGRHQPQHF
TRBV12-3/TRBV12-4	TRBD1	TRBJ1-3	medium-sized	CASADRGPGNTIYF
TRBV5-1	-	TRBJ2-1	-	CASRQDTGGSGQFF